These 11 T cell receptor beta chains originate from one sample sequenced in a study of T cells in localized non-small cell lung cancer. Using immunoSEQ multiplex PCR, the repertoire was profiled, and TCRdb retains in-frame clones only, with some absent. The table has more than 1,100 clones, 15% to 20% seen once; the top ten hold about 15%. The sample consisted of lung tumor tissue, taken before any cancer treatment. The receptors here all came from a male donor older than 55 with stage II squamous cell lung carcinoma.

The rearrangement links TRBV1 to TRBJ2-4; the DNA was not used to check the table's D call, TRBD1. TRBV1 is a pseudogene. This CDR3 comprises 17 residues. CDR3 region: CASSNSIVGMAKNIQYF. The CDR3 DNA reads TGCGCCAGCAGCAATTCGATCGTGGGCATGGCCAAAAACATTCAGTACTTC.

The chain recombines TRBV30 with TRBJ2-3; tentative D call: TRBD2 (6 bases). The CDR3 extends over 12 amino acids. The ends were cut back, 4 bases at V and 1 base at J, with 6 bases in the middle. Germline CDR1 and CDR2: GTSNPN and SVGIG (reference sequence). The CDR3 sequence is CAWTSGTDTQYF. In DNA form, the CDR3 reads TGTGCCTGGACTAGCGGCACAGATACGCAGTATTTT. The full variable domain, rest sourced from reference TRBV30 and TRBJ2-3, is SQTIHQWPATLVQPVGSPLSLECTVEGTSNPNLYWYRQAAGRGLQLLFYSVGIGQISSEVPQNLSASRPQDRQFILSSKKLLLSDSGFYLCAWTSGTDTQYFGPGTRLTVL.

The chain has TRBV19 and TRBJ1-1; 8 bases are a match to TRBD1. V was clipped by 6 bases and J by 3 bases; unmatched bases: 6. This CDR3 is 14 amino acids long. Germline V gene sequence: CDR1 LNHDA, CDR2 SQIVND (reference sequence). CDR3 DNA sequence: TGTGCCAGTAGCCTAAACAGGGGGGACACTGAAGCTTTCTTT. This translates into CASSLNRGDTEAFF.

The V call is TRBV30, the J call TRBJ1-5, with D maybe TRBD1 (5 bases). Germline V gives CDR1 GTSNPN, CDR2 SVGIG (reference sequence). The CDR3 totals 12 residues. V was clipped by 0 bases and J by 15 bases, with 15 bases between them. As DNA, the CDR3 is TGTGCCTGGAGTGTCCGGGGGTCCCCTAGGCATTTT. Its translation: CAWSVRGSPRHF.

V and J are TRBV11-3 and TRBJ2-5; a possible D gene is TRBD2 (5 bases). V lost 5 bases and J 1 base, leaving 14 bases between the germline ends. Germline V lookup: CDR1 SGHNT, CDR2 YENEEA. This CDR3 has 15 amino acids. This CDR3 is CASSPPGRAQETQYF. The CDR3 DNA reads TGTGCCAGCAGCCCACCTGGGCGGGCCCAAGAGACCCAGTACTTC.

The V and J genes are TRBV11-3 and TRBJ2-1; 13 bases line up with TRBD2. The V and J ends lost 5 bases and 5 bases, in that order; junction bases with no gene match: 12. There are 18 residues in the CDR3. CDR1 is SGHNT, CDR2 YENEEA, per germline. The CDR3 protein is CASSLTGLAGHGDNEQFF. As DNA, the CDR3 is TGTGCCAGCAGCCTGACGGGACTAGCGGGACACGGCGACAATGAGCAGTTCTTC.

This clone was counted a few times. The chain has TRBV19 and TRBJ2-7; perhaps TRBD1 as D (7 bases). Germline assignment: CDR1 LNHDA and CDR2 SQIVND (reference sequence). CDR3 length: 17 amino acids. V lost 0 bases and J lost 1, with 16 bases in between. CDR3 DNA sequence: TGTGCCAGTAGTATAGATCTATCGCAGGGGGGTTCCTACGAGCAGTACTTC. This sequence encodes CASSIDLSQGGSYEQYF.

This clone was detected only a few times. The chain is built from TRBV25-1 and TRBJ2-3; tentative D call: TRBD2 (5 bases). The germline CDR1 and CDR2 sequences are MGHDK and SYGVNS. Trimming stripped 2 bases from V and 6 bases from J, with 9 bases between. The CDR3 totals 13 residues. CDR3 sequence reads: CASSELATDTQYF. As DNA, the CDR3 is TGTGCCAGCAGTGAACTAGCTACCGATACGCAGTATTTT.

This chain joins TRBV6-8 and TRBJ2-7; D gene ambiguous. Trimming pared 10 bases from V and 1 base from J, leaving 17 bases between. The CDR3 sequence is 14 residues long. The germline gives CDR1 MNHGY, CDR2 SAAAGT. CDR3 coding DNA: TGTGCCATCAGGACGGACCCGAAGTCCTACGAGCAGTACTTC. Amino acids: CAIRTDPKSYEQYF.

This clone is deemed medium-sized. CDR3 sequence reads: CASRSATGSSYNEQFF. The CDR3 bases are TGTGCCAGCAGATCGGCTACAGGGTCTTCCTACAATGAGCAGTTCTTC. This chain joins TRBV6-8 and TRBJ2-1; D perhaps matches TRBD1 (6 bases). V was cut by 6 bases and J by 1 base, with 16 bases left in between. The CDR3 length is 16 residues. CDR1 MNHGY and CDR2 SAAAGT come from the germline V gene.

A few counts support this clone. The rearrangement links TRBV6-8 to TRBJ2-1; 8 positions match TRBD2. V shed 10 bases, J shed 9 bases, and the junction held 17 bases outside the gene matches. The germline CDR1 and CDR2 sequences are MNHGY and SAAAGT. The CDR3 loop spans 15 amino acids. The CDR3 sequence: CAIMTLGGGRGEQFF. In DNA form, the CDR3 reads TGTGCCATCATGACCCTCGGCGGGGGGCGTGGTGAGCAGTTCTTC.